Listed below are T cell receptor beta chains from one sample, sequenced in a study of vaccination and CD4 T cells after COVID-19. One entry per CDR3 protein results from TCRdb running MiXCR on the PCR reads. Counted here are approximately 4,600 distinct CDR3 sequences, around 43% occurring once; the ten biggest clones make up about 41%. The antigens these receptors bind are not known. The sequencing input was CD4+ T cells from blood, cultured in vitro. Receptors were obtained from a human donor who had recovered from COVID-19. Both conserved end residues are part of each CDR3. The order of the fields is CDR3 length, clone size, J gene, D gene, V gene, CDR3 DNA, CDR3 protein. A D gene is named only where the DNA matches it firmly. Rows give clone size only sometimes, using once, few, many, or a class for an expanded clone.

CDR3 length: 15; clone size: few; J gene: TRBJ1-1; D gene: -; V gene: TRBV21-1; CDR3 DNA: TGTGCCAGCAGCAAAATACGGCAGGGATATACTGAAGCTTTCTTT; CDR3 protein: CASSKIRQGYTEAFF
CDR3 length: 15; clone size: -; J gene: TRBJ2-1; D gene: TRBD2; V gene: TRBV20-1; CDR3 DNA: TGCAGTGCTAGCCACGGACTAGCGTTGAGGAATGAGCAGTTCTTC; CDR3 protein: CSASHGLALRNEQFF
CDR3 length: 16; clone size: -; J gene: TRBJ2-3; D gene: -; V gene: TRBV7-2; CDR3 DNA: TGTGCCAGCAGCCCCTCTGGTACCTCTAGCACAGATACGCAGTATTTT; CDR3 protein: CASSPSGTSSTDTQYF
CDR3 length: 15; clone size: few; J gene: TRBJ1-3; D gene: -; V gene: TRBV7-9; CDR3 DNA: TGTGCCAGCAGCTCCCGGGCCAGCTCTGGAAACACCATATATTTT; CDR3 protein: CASSSRASSGNTIYF
CDR3 length: 14; clone size: -; J gene: TRBJ2-3; D gene: TRBD1; V gene: TRBV7-9; CDR3 DNA: TGTGCCAGCAGCTTAAGGGACAGGGCAGATACGCAGTATTTT; CDR3 protein: CASSLRDRADTQYF
CDR3 length: 15; clone size: -; J gene: TRBJ1-5; D gene: TRBD1; V gene: TRBV6-1; CDR3 DNA: TGTGCCAGCAGTCGCTCCGGGACAGGGGGACAGCCCCAGCATTTT; CDR3 protein: CASSRSGTGGQPQHF
CDR3 length: 16; clone size: -; J gene: TRBJ2-3; D gene: TRBD2; V gene: TRBV11-3; CDR3 DNA: TGTGCCAGCAGCTTAGGCGGTAGCGGGGCCACAGATACGCAGTATTTT; CDR3 protein: CASSLGGSGATDTQYF
CDR3 length: 14; clone size: few; J gene: TRBJ2-5; D gene: -; V gene: TRBV15; CDR3 DNA: TGTGCCACCAGCAGGGGTGAGACTGGGGAGACCCAGTACTTC; CDR3 protein: CATSRGETGETQYF
CDR3 length: 13; clone size: -; J gene: TRBJ1-5; D gene: -; V gene: TRBV6-1; CDR3 DNA: TGTGCCAGCAGAGATTGGATGGATCAGCCCCAGCATTTT; CDR3 protein: CASRDWMDQPQHF
CDR3 length: 18; clone size: few; J gene: TRBJ1-1; D gene: TRBD1; V gene: TRBV24-1; CDR3 DNA: TGTGCCACCAGTGATACTGCCTCCCGCCCGGACAGGGCCTCTGAAGCTTTCTTT; CDR3 protein: CATSDTASRPDRASEAFF
CDR3 length: 15; clone size: once; J gene: TRBJ2-3; D gene: -; V gene: TRBV7-2; CDR3 DNA: TGTGCCAGCAGGCTCGGGATAGCCGGGACAGATACGCAGTATTTT; CDR3 protein: CASRLGIAGTDTQYF
CDR3 length: 14; clone size: few; J gene: TRBJ1-5; D gene: -; V gene: TRBV20-1; CDR3 DNA: TGCAGTGCTAGAGATCCGGGGAGAAATCAGCCCCAGCATTTT; CDR3 protein: CSARDPGRNQPQHF
CDR3 length: 12; clone size: few; J gene: TRBJ2-3; D gene: TRBD1; V gene: TRBV29-1; CDR3 DNA: TGCAGCACAAACAGGGGGCGGGATACGCAGTATTTT; CDR3 protein: CSTNRGRDTQYF
CDR3 length: 13; clone size: few; J gene: TRBJ2-7; D gene: -; V gene: TRBV5-4; CDR3 DNA: TGTGCCAGCAGCGTGGGGGCCCCCTACGAGCAGTACTTC; CDR3 protein: CASSVGAPYEQYF
CDR3 length: 15; clone size: -; J gene: TRBJ2-7; D gene: -; V gene: TRBV6-5; CDR3 DNA: TGTGCCAGCAGTTACACCCTGGGAAGGGCCTACGAGCAGTACTTC; CDR3 protein: CASSYTLGRAYEQYF
CDR3 length: 14; clone size: once; J gene: TRBJ1-1; D gene: -; V gene: TRBV5-1; CDR3 DNA: TGCGCCAGCAGCTTGGACAGGCAAATGACTGAAGCTTTCTTT; CDR3 protein: CASSLDRQMTEAFF
CDR3 length: 15; clone size: -; J gene: TRBJ2-2; D gene: -; V gene: TRBV18; CDR3 DNA: TGTGCCAGCAACCAGGGCAGGTACCTCACCGGGGAGCTGTTTTTT; CDR3 protein: CASNQGRYLTGELFF
CDR3 length: 12; clone size: -; J gene: TRBJ1-1; D gene: -; V gene: TRBV18; CDR3 DNA: TGTGCCAGCTCACCAAGCAGGGGAGAAGCTTTCTTT; CDR3 protein: CASSPSRGEAFF
CDR3 length: 14; clone size: -; J gene: TRBJ1-5; D gene: -; V gene: TRBV6-1; CDR3 DNA: TGTGCCAGCAGGAAGAACCCTTTGGGTCAGCCCCAGCATTTT; CDR3 protein: CASRKNPLGQPQHF
CDR3 length: 14; clone size: -; J gene: TRBJ2-7; D gene: -; V gene: TRBV20-1; CDR3 DNA: TGCAGTGCTAGGGAAGGGGGGAGCTCCTACGAGCAGTACTTC; CDR3 protein: CSAREGGSSYEQYF
CDR3 length: 14; clone size: -; J gene: TRBJ1-2; D gene: -; V gene: TRBV9; CDR3 DNA: TGTGCCAGCAGCCCCCGTGGGACTCCCTATGGCTACACCTTC; CDR3 protein: CASSPRGTPYGYTF
CDR3 length: 18; clone size: few; J gene: TRBJ2-5; D gene: TRBD2; V gene: TRBV7-9; CDR3 DNA: TGTGCCAGCAGCGCCCTCGGGTTGGGGGAGGGATACCAAGAGACCCAGTACTTC; CDR3 protein: CASSALGLGEGYQETQYF
CDR3 length: 17; clone size: few; J gene: TRBJ1-6; D gene: TRBD1; V gene: TRBV5-6; CDR3 DNA: TGTGCCAGCAGCTTGGTTAACTACCGGGACAGGGGTTCACCCCTCCACTTT; CDR3 protein: CASSLVNYRDRGSPLHF
CDR3 length: 14; clone size: -; J gene: TRBJ1-5; D gene: TRBD1; V gene: TRBV5-8; CDR3 DNA: TGTGCCAGCATCATCGACAGGGGAGGTCAGCCCCAGCATTTT; CDR3 protein: CASIIDRGGQPQHF
CDR3 length: 13; clone size: -; J gene: TRBJ2-2; D gene: -; V gene: TRBV5-3; CDR3 DNA: TGTGCCAGCAGCAAATTGGACACCGGGGAGCTGTTTTTT; CDR3 protein: CASSKLDTGELFF
CDR3 length: 14; clone size: -; J gene: TRBJ1-2; D gene: TRBD1; V gene: TRBV6-2/TRBV6-3; CDR3 DNA: TGTGCCAGCAGTAGGACAGGAGCGCTCTATGGCTACACCTTC; CDR3 protein: CASSRTGALYGYTF
CDR3 length: 14; clone size: -; J gene: TRBJ2-3; D gene: TRBD2; V gene: TRBV7-9; CDR3 DNA: TGTGCCAGCAGCCCGCAGACTAGCGGGGATACGCAGTATTTT; CDR3 protein: CASSPQTSGDTQYF
CDR3 length: 13; clone size: -; J gene: TRBJ2-6; D gene: -; V gene: TRBV6-1; CDR3 DNA: TGTGCCAGCAGTGCGGCGTACGCCAACGTCCTGACTTTC; CDR3 protein: CASSAAYANVLTF
CDR3 length: 14; clone size: medium-sized; J gene: TRBJ2-5; D gene: TRBD2; V gene: TRBV19; CDR3 DNA: TGTGCCAGTAGTACTTCTAGCGGGAGTGAGACCCAGTACTTC; CDR3 protein: CASSTSSGSETQYF
CDR3 length: 11; clone size: -; J gene: TRBJ2-7; D gene: -; V gene: TRBV6-1; CDR3 DNA: TGTGCCAGCAGGACAAACTACGAGCAGTACTTC; CDR3 protein: CASRTNYEQYF
CDR3 length: 14; clone size: -; J gene: TRBJ2-3; D gene: -; V gene: TRBV10-3; CDR3 DNA: TGTGCCATCAGTGGATGGGGGAGCACAGATACGCAGTATTTT; CDR3 protein: CAISGWGSTDTQYF
CDR3 length: 15; clone size: medium-sized; J gene: TRBJ2-1; D gene: TRBD2; V gene: TRBV11-3; CDR3 DNA: TGTGCCAGCAGCTATAGAGGGAGGGCCTACAATGAGCAGTTCTTC; CDR3 protein: CASSYRGRAYNEQFF
CDR3 length: 15; clone size: -; J gene: TRBJ1-1; D gene: -; V gene: TRBV7-9; CDR3 DNA: TGTGCCAGCAGCGTCGGGGGTTACATGAACACTGAAGCTTTCTTT; CDR3 protein: CASSVGGYMNTEAFF
CDR3 length: 14; clone size: -; J gene: TRBJ2-1; D gene: -; V gene: TRBV5-1; CDR3 DNA: TGCGCCAGCAGCAAGGTAAATTTCTACAATGAGCAGTTCTTC; CDR3 protein: CASSKVNFYNEQFF
CDR3 length: 15; clone size: -; J gene: TRBJ2-5; D gene: -; V gene: TRBV19; CDR3 DNA: TGTGCCAGTAGTCCGCCGGGCTTGAGGGGCGAGACCCAGTACTTC; CDR3 protein: CASSPPGLRGETQYF
CDR3 length: 13; clone size: -; J gene: TRBJ1-5; D gene: -; V gene: TRBV2; CDR3 DNA: TGTGCCAGCAGTGTCGAGGGCGGGCAGCCCCAGCATTTT; CDR3 protein: CASSVEGGQPQHF
CDR3 length: 15; clone size: -; J gene: TRBJ2-7; D gene: -; V gene: TRBV5-1; CDR3 DNA: TGCGCCAGCAGCTTGGGGCGGGCAGGGGTCTACGAGCAGTACTTC; CDR3 protein: CASSLGRAGVYEQYF
CDR3 length: 13; clone size: -; J gene: TRBJ2-7; D gene: -; V gene: TRBV7-2; CDR3 DNA: TGTGCCAGCAGCTTAGTGGCGCGATACGAGCAGTACTTC; CDR3 protein: CASSLVARYEQYF
CDR3 length: 17; clone size: once; J gene: TRBJ2-1; D gene: TRBD1; V gene: TRBV6-5; CDR3 DNA: TGTGCCAGCAGTTACCGCTTAGGACAGGGCGAGTACAATGAGCAGTTCTTC; CDR3 protein: CASSYRLGQGEYNEQFF
CDR3 length: 15; clone size: -; J gene: TRBJ2-3; D gene: TRBD1; V gene: TRBV19; CDR3 DNA: TGTGCCAGTAGGCGACAGGGGGCTGGGAAAGATACGCAGTATTTT; CDR3 protein: CASRRQGAGKDTQYF